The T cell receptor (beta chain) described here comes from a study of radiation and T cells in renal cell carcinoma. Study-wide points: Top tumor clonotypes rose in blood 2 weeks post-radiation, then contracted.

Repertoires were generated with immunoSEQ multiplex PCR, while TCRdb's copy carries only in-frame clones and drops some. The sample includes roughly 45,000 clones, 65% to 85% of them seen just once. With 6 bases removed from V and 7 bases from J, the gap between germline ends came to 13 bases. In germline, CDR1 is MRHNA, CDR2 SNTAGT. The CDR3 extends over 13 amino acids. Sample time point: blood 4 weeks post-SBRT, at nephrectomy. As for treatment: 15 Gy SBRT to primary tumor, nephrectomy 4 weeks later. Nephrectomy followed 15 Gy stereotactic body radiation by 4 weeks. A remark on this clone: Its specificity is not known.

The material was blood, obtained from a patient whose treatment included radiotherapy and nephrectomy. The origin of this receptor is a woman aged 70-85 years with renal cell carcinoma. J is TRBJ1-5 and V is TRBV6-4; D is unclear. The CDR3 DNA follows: TGTGCCAGCAGCGCCTGGCTGGGACAGCCCCAGCATTTT. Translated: CASSAWLGQPQHF.